The 31 T cell receptor beta chains presented below share a single source sample, sequenced in a study of T cells in women clearing cervical HPV infection. Measured with immunoSEQ multiplex PCR; TCRdb has only the in-frame clones, and not every one. The sample has some 25,000 clones; the top ten hold about 3.7%. Sequencing was done on a sample of blood buffy coat. The receptors come from a woman aged 18 to 69 with a cervical HPV16 infection that either progressed to CIN3+ or cleared (not recorded which).

Comment on this clone: The sequence runs out 3 residues before the end of the CDR3; the remainder is reconstructed from the germline J gene. The J gene is TRBJ2-7, the V gene TRBV13; D uncertain. Germline CDR1 and CDR2: PRHDT and FYEKMQ (reference sequence). The germline V and J ends were trimmed by 2 bases and 2 bases, with 7 bases remaining between them. The CDR3 spans 13 residues. Partial CDR3 DNA: TGTGCCAGCAGCTTAACCACAACCTACGAG. It encodes CASSLTTTYE. The whole CDR3 protein is CASSLTTTYEQYF.

About this clone: The read is 3 residues too short to cover the CDR3 end, so that end is filled in from the germline J gene. The chain is built from TRBV14 and TRBJ1-6, with D possibly TRBD1 on 5 matching bases. The length of the CDR3 is 14 residues. Trimming removed 4 bases from V and 10 bases from J, with 14 bases in between. Germline values: CDR1 SGHDN, CDR2 FVKESK. The CDR3 spells CASSPYSGTSPLHF. The sequenced part of the CDR3 DNA is TGTGCCAGCAGCCCCTACAGCGGGACGTCACCC.

Notes on this clone: The read comes to an end 3 residues before the CDR3 does, leaving the germline J gene to fill in the end. The J gene is TRBJ2-7, the V gene TRBV12-5; 10 bases line up with TRBD1. J was trimmed by 3 bases and V by 0 bases; bases with no gene match: 5. The CDR3 spans 16 residues. CDR1 is LGHNT, CDR2 FRNRAP, per germline. The part of the CDR3 DNA that was read is TGTGCTAGTGGTTTGGTATTGGGACAGGGGCACTACGAG. Amino acids: CASGLVLGQGHYE. The full CDR3 reads CASGLVLGQGHYEQYF.

A note on this clone: The read falls 3 residues short of the CDR3 end, and the missing part is taken from the germline J gene. This chain links TRBV5-5 with TRBJ2-2, with 8 positions matching TRBD1. The CDR3 runs to 14 residues. Germline V lookup: CDR1 SGHKS, CDR2 YYEKEE (reference sequence). The CDR3 bases that were read are TGTGCCAGCAGTCCCGACAGGGGCGGTGAAAAG. This encodes CASSPDRGGEK. The CDR3 in its entirety is CASSPDRGGEKLFF.

Notes on this clone: Read sequence stops 3 residues before the CDR3 end, and the germline J gene provides the missing end. The chain has TRBV19 and TRBJ2-5; TRBD2 matches 7 bases. The ends lost 5 bases at V and 4 bases at J; junction bases unmatched: 7. CDR1 is LNHDA and CDR2 is SQIVND in the germline V gene (reference sequence). The CDR3 runs 14 residues. CDR3 DNA (partial): TGTGCCAGTAGTTCTGTCGGCGGGGGAGAGACC. It codes for CASSSVGGGET. The full CDR3 is CASSSVGGGETQYF.

Incomplete CDR3 DNA: TGTGCCAGCAGCGGAGGGACAGGACAGAGC. Amino acids: CASSGGTGQS. The whole CDR3 is CASSGGTGQSYTF. The chain employs TRBV7-6 and TRBJ1-2, with 8 bases lining up with TRBD1. The read terminates 3 residues ahead of where the CDR3 ends, so the germline J gene completes it. CDR3 length: 13 amino acids. CDR1 is SGHVS and CDR2 is FNYEAQ in the germline V gene.

Notes on this clone: Sequencing ends 3 residues short of the CDR3 end; the germline J gene provides the rest. V gene TRBV7-9 combines with J gene TRBJ2-7, with 7 nucleotides matching TRBD1. There are 15 residues in the CDR3. Losses at the gene ends were 4 bases for V and 3 bases for J; bases not matched to a gene: 9. CDR1 and CDR2 from the germline V gene are SEHNR and FQNEAQ (reference sequence). The DNA read from the CDR3 is TGTGCCAGCAGCTCCAGACAGGGCGCCTACTACGAG. It codes for CASSSRQGAYYE. The whole CDR3 is CASSSRQGAYYEQYF.

Remarks on this clone: Read data end 3 residues before the CDR3 end; the end is taken from the germline J gene. The chain is built from TRBV5-4 and TRBJ1-5; D remains unclear. This CDR3 has 15 residues. The germline V gene has CDR1 SGHNT and CDR2 YYREEE (reference sequence). With 9 bases removed from V and 1 base from J, the gap between germline ends came to 17 bases. This CDR3 reads CAIQIGSESNQPQHF. The CDR3 DNA, read in part, is TGTGCCATCCAGATCGGGTCCGAAAGCAATCAGCCC.

Notes on this clone: The read falls 3 residues short of the CDR3 end, and the missing part is taken from the germline J gene. This chain links TRBV6-1 with TRBJ1-1; 7 bases line up with TRBD1. The CDR3 has 14 residues. Looked up from germline, CDR1 is MNHNS and CDR2 is SASEGT. V lost 3 bases and J lost 6; bases outside the gene matches: 7. This CDR3 is CASSDRQGSPEAFF. The sequenced CDR3 bases are TGTGCCAGCAGTGATCGACAGGGTAGTCCTGAA.

Turning to this clone: The read halts 3 residues ahead of the CDR3 end, with the missing end drawn from the germline J gene. J is TRBJ2-1 and V is TRBV14; weak D call: TRBD1 (6 bases). This CDR3 spans 14 amino acids. Looked up from germline, CDR1 is SGHDN and CDR2 is FVKESK. V dropped 4 bases and J dropped 2 bases, with 9 bases sitting between them. Incomplete CDR3 DNA: TGTGCCAGCAGCCGACAGGCGGCCTACAATGAG. Amino acid sequence: CASSRQAAYNE. The whole CDR3 is CASSRQAAYNEQFF.

CDR3 residues: CASSLPGESDEQYF. The sequenced CDR3 bases are TGTGCCAGCAGCTTACCAGGGGAGAGCGACGAG. The chain is built from TRBV11-3 and TRBJ2-7; TRBD1 is a possible D gene (6 bases). The read halts 3 residues ahead of the CDR3 end, with the missing end drawn from the germline J gene. CDR3 size: 14 residues. Per the germline V gene, CDR1 is SGHNT and CDR2 is YENEEA. Trimming cost V 2 bases and J 5 bases, with 13 bases left between them.

Comment on this clone: The read terminates 3 residues before the CDR3 end, so the remaining end is supplied by the germline J gene. The rearrangement links TRBV18 to TRBJ2-6; the D is unclear. The length of the CDR3 is 15 residues. CDR1 KGHSH and CDR2 LQKENI come from the germline V gene. The V end lost 4 bases, the J end lost 0 bases, and 7 bases lay between the germline ends. Partial CDR3 DNA: TGTGCCAGCTCACGTCGCGACTCTGGGGCCAACGTC. It is translated as CASSRRDSGANV. The full CDR3 sequence reads CASSRRDSGANVLTF.

As to this clone: The CDR3 end is not reached by the read, which stops 3 residues before it; the germline J gene fills it in. This chain connects TRBV5-1 to TRBJ1-1; 7 nucleotides agree with TRBD1. The CDR3 loop spans 15 amino acids. In germline, CDR1 is SGHRS, CDR2 YFSETQ. J was trimmed by 1 base and V by 4 bases; bases with no gene match: 7. CDR3 DNA (partial): TGCGCCAGCAGCCCAGGGGACAGCTGGAACACTGAA. Protein: CASSPGDSWNTE. The complete CDR3 protein is CASSPGDSWNTEAFF.

Worth noting for this clone: The CDR3 goes on 3 residues after the read ends, and that part is filled in from the germline J gene. The V and J genes are TRBV6-1 and TRBJ1-6, with TRBD1 as a possible D gene (6 bases). The V gene lost 1 base and the J gene lost 10 bases, with 17 bases spanning the gap. The CDR3 loop spans 16 amino acids. Germline V CDR1 and CDR2: MNHNS, SASEGT. The CDR3 region is CASSEGLTGLDSPLHF. CDR3 DNA (partial): TGTGCCAGCAGTGAAGGACTTACAGGGCTGGACTCACCC.

As regards this clone: The CDR3 end falls 3 residues outside the read, so it is completed with the germline J gene. The chain recombines TRBV20-1 with TRBJ2-5, with D hard to call. The CDR3 sequence is 11 residues long. Deletions cut 5 bases from V and 2 bases from J, with 6 bases between. CDR1 and CDR2 (germline): DFQATT, SNEGSKA (reference sequence). CDR3 loop: CSALFQETQYF. The DNA read from the CDR3 is TGCAGTGCTCTGTTTCAAGAGACC.

Of note for this clone: The read falls 3 residues short of the CDR3 end, and the missing part is taken from the germline J gene. The rearrangement links TRBV5-4 to TRBJ2-3, with D perhaps TRBD1 (6 bases). CDR1 is SGHNT, CDR2 YYREEE, per germline (reference sequence). This CDR3 has 15 amino acids. The CDR3 loop is CASSPGHGDNQPQYF. CDR3 DNA (partial): TGTGCCAGCAGCCCGGGACACGGGGACAATCAGCCG. Complete variable domain (other parts from reference TRBV5-4 and TRBJ2-3): ETGVTQSPTHLIKTRGQQVTLRCSSQSGHNTVSWYQQALGQGPQFIFQYYREEENGRGNFPPRFSGLQFPNYSSELNVNALELDDSALYLCASSPGHGDNQPQYFGPGTRLTVL.

As for this clone: The CDR3 end is not reached by the read, which stops 3 residues before it; the germline J gene fills it in. V usage is TRBV18 and J usage is TRBJ2-4; tentative D call: TRBD1 (5 bases). Germline V gene sequence: CDR1 KGHSH, CDR2 LQKENI. The CDR3 sequence is 15 residues long. This chain's CDR3 is CASSPSRATTYGQYF. The CDR3 bases that were read are TGTGCCAGCTCCCCAAGCAGGGCAACGACCTATGGT.

Turning to this clone: The read ends 3 residues before the CDR3 terminus; that terminus is restored from the germline J gene. The J gene is TRBJ1-2, the V gene TRBV19, with D possibly TRBD1 on 6 matching bases. The CDR3 spans 14 residues. CDR1 and CDR2 from the germline V gene are LNHDA and SQIVND (reference sequence). CDR3 sequence reads: CASSIDTGSGGYTF. CDR3 DNA, as far as it was read: TGTGCCAGTAGTATAGATACAGGGTCGGGCGGC. The whole variable domain, remainder taken from reference TRBV19 and TRBJ1-2, is DGGITQSPKYLFRKEGQNVTLSCEQNLNHDAMYWYRQDPGQGLRLIYYSQIVNDFQKGDIAEGYSVSREKKESFPLTVTSAQKNPTAFYLCASSIDTGSGGYTFGSGTRLTVV.

Worth noting for this clone: The germline gene is not matched at one end of the junction; a read error may be the cause. Coverage ceases 3 residues before the CDR3 finishes, and the germline J gene fills in the end. At the DNA level, this CDR3 is encoded by other sequences in the same sample as well. This chain connects TRBV6-4 to TRBJ1-1, with TRBD1 matching 10 bases. Germline V gene data show CDR1 as MRHNA and CDR2 as SNTAGT. This CDR3 spans 13 amino acids. The CDR3 loop reads CASSDGGQGQAFF. CDR3 DNA (partial): TGTGCTAGCAGTGACGGGGGACAGGGGCAA.

Turning to this clone: The read gets to within 3 residues of the CDR3 end, and the germline J gene fills in the rest. J is TRBJ1-2 and V is TRBV30; 8 positions match TRBD1. Trimming took 0 bases from V and 4 from J; bases not matched to a gene: 1. The CDR3 contains 13 residues. Germline CDR1 reads GTSNPN; CDR2 reads SVGIG (reference sequence). CDR3 DNA (partial): TGTGCCTGGAGTGTCGACAGGGGCTATGGC. Its protein is CAWSVDRGYG. The CDR3 in its entirety is CAWSVDRGYGYTF.

As concerns this clone: The CDR3 is cut off 3 residues early in the read; its end comes from the germline J gene. The chain uses TRBV20-1 and TRBJ2-3; 7 bases align to TRBD2. CDR1 DFQATT and CDR2 SNEGSKA come from the germline V gene (reference sequence). This CDR3 has 15 amino acids. This CDR3 reads CSARDRGGARETQYF. The CDR3 DNA, read in part, is TGCAGTGCTAGAGATCGCGGGGGAGCGAGAGAGACG.

To note about this clone: With the read ending 3 residues before the CDR3 end, the germline J gene is used to fill in that end. The gene calls are TRBV7-9 and TRBJ2-4; D unclear. Per germline, CDR1 SEHNR and CDR2 FQNEAQ (reference sequence). The V end was cut by 5 bases, the J end by 6 bases, with 5 bases between. The CDR3 length is 11 residues. The DNA read from the CDR3 is TGTGCCAGCAGCCATTTAAACATT. Protein: CASSHLNI. The whole CDR3 sequence reads CASSHLNIQYF. The full variable domain, completed using reference TRBV7-9 and TRBJ2-4, is DTGVSQNPRHKITKRGQNVTFRCDPISEHNRLYWYRQTLGQGPEFLTYFQNEAQLEKSRLLSDRFSAERPKGSFSTLEIQRTEQGDSAMYLCASSHLNIQYFGAGTRLSVL.

With regard to this clone: The DNA ends 3 residues before the CDR3 does, and the rest of the CDR3 is filled in from the germline J gene. J is TRBJ1-1 and V is TRBV6-1; D ambiguous. This CDR3 spans 13 amino acids. Deletions cut 4 bases from V and 0 bases from J, with 6 bases between. CDR1 and CDR2 (germline): MNHNS, SASEGT. CDR3 in amino acids: CASSARMNTEAFF. The CDR3 DNA, read in part, is TGTGCCAGCAGTGCGCGGATGAACACTGAA.

Turning to this clone: Sequencing ends 3 residues short of the CDR3 end; the germline J gene provides the rest. The rearrangement joins TRBV7-3 to TRBJ2-4, with 8 nucleotides matching TRBD1. The CDR3 contains 15 residues. Germline V lookup: CDR1 SGHTA, CDR2 FQGTGA. The DNA read from the CDR3 is TGTGCCAGCAGCTTAACTGGCAGGGGGCATGATGGT. This translates into CASSLTGRGHDG. From start to end, the CDR3 is CASSLTGRGHDGQYF. Supplemented by reference TRBV7-3 and TRBJ2-4, the full variable domain reads GAGVSQTPSNKVTEKGKYVELRCDPISGHTALYWYRQSLGQGPEFLIYFQGTGAADDSGLPNDRFFAVRPEGSVSTLKIQRTERGDSAVYLCASSLTGRGHDGQYFGAGTRLSVL.

About this clone: The observed sequence ends 3 residues before the CDR3 terminus, with the missing tail filled in from the germline J gene. The rearrangement uses TRBV20-1 and TRBJ2-3; 10 bases line up with TRBD2. The CDR3 spans 15 residues. Germline assignment: CDR1 DFQATT and CDR2 SNEGSKA (reference sequence). V trimming: 6 bases; J trimming: 6 bases; junction bases outside the gene matches: 12. Here the CDR3 reads CSAVQLAGGLDTQYF. CDR3 DNA, as far as it was read: TGCAGTGCAGTTCAGTTAGCGGGGGGTTTGGATACG.

A word on this clone: Sequence at one end of the junction differs from germline and may be a read error. The read stops 3 residues short of the end of the CDR3; the missing end is completed from the germline J gene. V gene TRBV12-3 or TRBV12-4 combines with J gene TRBJ2-3, with TRBD2 matching over 12 bases. The CDR3 length is 15 residues. The CDR3 loop reads CASSLAGGSTDTQYF. The CDR3 bases that were read are TGTGCCAGCAGTCTAGCGGGGGGGTCAACAGATACG.

On this clone: Read sequence stops 3 residues before the CDR3 end, and the germline J gene provides the missing end. The chain carries TRBV7-6 and TRBJ2-5, with 8 bases aligning to TRBD1. The CDR3 consists of 14 residues. The germline V gene encodes CDR1 SGHVS and CDR2 FNYEAQ. J gave up 5 bases and V 1 base, and 3 bases lay outside the gene matches. CDR3 sequence: CASSLVTGVETQYF. The part of the CDR3 DNA that was read is TGTGCCAGCAGCTTAGTGACAGGGGTGGAGACC.

Turning to this clone: The CDR3 end falls 3 residues outside the read, so it is completed with the germline J gene. The rearrangement joins TRBV5-1 to TRBJ2-1; D is possibly TRBD1 (6 bases). V was pared by 0 bases and J by 7 bases, with 11 bases between. Germline CDR1 is SGHRS and CDR2 is YFSETQ. The CDR3 runs 14 residues. The DNA read from the CDR3 is TGCGCCAGCAGCTTGGCCGGGACACAGAATGAG. Translation gives CASSLAGTQNE. The entire CDR3 sequence reads CASSLAGTQNEQFF.

Concerning this clone itself: The CDR3 goes on 3 residues after the read ends, and that part is filled in from the germline J gene. V gene TRBV20-1 combines with J gene TRBJ1-2, with TRBD1 matching 8 bases. CDR1 is DFQATT and CDR2 is SNEGSKA in the germline V gene (reference sequence). CDR3 length: 13 amino acids. The J segment lost 4 bases and the V segment lost 6 bases, leaving 7 bases of the junction unmatched. The CDR3 region is CSANQGTGYGYTF. The CDR3 DNA, read in part, is TGCAGTGCGAATCAGGGGACAGGCTATGGC.

As regards this clone: The read ends 3 residues early relative to the CDR3; the germline J gene fills the gap. The V call is TRBV19, the J call TRBJ1-1; 7 nucleotides agree with TRBD1. V lost 4 bases and J lost 0; bases outside the gene matches: 2. Germline CDR1 and CDR2: LNHDA and SQIVND (reference sequence). The CDR3 sequence is 14 residues long. The CDR3: CASSRGQLNTEAFF. The part of the CDR3 DNA that was read is TGTGCCAGTAGTAGGGGACAGTTGAACACTGAA. The whole variable domain, filled in from reference TRBV19 and TRBJ1-1, reads DGGITQSPKYLFRKEGQNVTLSCEQNLNHDAMYWYRQDPGQGLRLIYYSQIVNDFQKGDIAEGYSVSREKKESFPLTVTSAQKNPTAFYLCASSRGQLNTEAFFGQGTRLTVV.

As regards this clone: The read stops 3 residues short of the end of the CDR3; the missing end is completed from the germline J gene. The chain employs TRBV20-1 and TRBJ1-2; 8 bases match TRBD1. Germline CDR1 is DFQATT and CDR2 is SNEGSKA (reference sequence). The CDR3 length is 14 residues. The trim removed 0 bases at V and 6 bases at J, leaving 6 bases unmatched. Incomplete CDR3 DNA: TGCAGTGCTAGAGATCAGGGGACAGGAAATGGC. Translation gives CSARDQGTGNG. The full CDR3 protein is CSARDQGTGNGYTF.